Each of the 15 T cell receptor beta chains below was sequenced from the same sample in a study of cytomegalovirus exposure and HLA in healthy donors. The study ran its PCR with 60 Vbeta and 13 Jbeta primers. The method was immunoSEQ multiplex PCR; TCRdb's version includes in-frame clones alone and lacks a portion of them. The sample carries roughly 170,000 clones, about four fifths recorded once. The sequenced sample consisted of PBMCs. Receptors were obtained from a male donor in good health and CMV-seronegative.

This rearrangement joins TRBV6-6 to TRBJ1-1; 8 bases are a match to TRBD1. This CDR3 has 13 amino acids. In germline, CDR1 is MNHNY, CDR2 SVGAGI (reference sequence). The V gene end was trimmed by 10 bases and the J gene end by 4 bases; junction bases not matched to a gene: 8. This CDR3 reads CAIRQGIGTEAFF. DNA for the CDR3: TGTGCCATACGACAGGGGATCGGCACTGAAGCTTTCTTT.

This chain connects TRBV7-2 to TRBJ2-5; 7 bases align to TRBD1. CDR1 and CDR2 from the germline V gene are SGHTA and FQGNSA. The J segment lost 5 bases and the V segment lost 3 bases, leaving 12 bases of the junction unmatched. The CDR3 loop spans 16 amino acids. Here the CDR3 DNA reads TGTGCCAGCAGCTTCATACAGGGGCCAACTCGGGAGACCCAGTACTTC. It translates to CASSFIQGPTRETQYF.

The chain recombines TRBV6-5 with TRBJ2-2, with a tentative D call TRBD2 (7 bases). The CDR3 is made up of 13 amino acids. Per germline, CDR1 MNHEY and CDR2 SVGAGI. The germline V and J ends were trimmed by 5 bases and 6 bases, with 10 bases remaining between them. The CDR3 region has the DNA TGTGCCAGCAGTGAAGGGGGGGCCGGGGAGCTGTTTTTT. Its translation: CASSEGGAGELFF.

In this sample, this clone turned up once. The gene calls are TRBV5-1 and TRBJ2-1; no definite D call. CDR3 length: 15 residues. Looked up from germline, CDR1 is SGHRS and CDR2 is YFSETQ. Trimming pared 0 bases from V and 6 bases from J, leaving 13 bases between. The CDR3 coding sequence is TGCGCCAGCAGCTTGGGGGCCATTACGGTCAATGAGCAGTTCTTC. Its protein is CASSLGAITVNEQFF.

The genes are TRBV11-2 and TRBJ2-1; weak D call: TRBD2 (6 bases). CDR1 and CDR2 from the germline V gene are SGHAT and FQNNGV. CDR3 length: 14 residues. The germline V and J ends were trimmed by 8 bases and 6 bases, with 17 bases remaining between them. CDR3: CASSAGGKINEQFF. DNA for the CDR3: TGTGCCAGCTCCGCCGGCGGGAAGATCAATGAGCAGTTCTTC.

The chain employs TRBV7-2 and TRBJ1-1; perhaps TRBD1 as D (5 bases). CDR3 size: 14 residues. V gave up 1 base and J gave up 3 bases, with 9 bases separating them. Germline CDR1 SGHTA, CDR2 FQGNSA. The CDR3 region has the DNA TGTGCCAGCAGCTTAGACAGGAGCTACACTGAAGCTTTCTTT. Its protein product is CASSLDRSYTEAFF.

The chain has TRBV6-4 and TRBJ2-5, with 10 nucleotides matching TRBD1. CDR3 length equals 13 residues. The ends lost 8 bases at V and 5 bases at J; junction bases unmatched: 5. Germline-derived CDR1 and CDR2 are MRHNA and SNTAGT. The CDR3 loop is CASDRGRVETQYF. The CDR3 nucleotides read TGTGCCAGCGACAGGGGGCGTGTGGAGACCCAGTACTTC.

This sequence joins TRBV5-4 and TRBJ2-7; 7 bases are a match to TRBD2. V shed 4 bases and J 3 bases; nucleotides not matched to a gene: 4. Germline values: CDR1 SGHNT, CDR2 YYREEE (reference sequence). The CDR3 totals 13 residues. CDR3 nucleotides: TGTGCCAGCAGCCACCGGGACTACTACGAGCAGTACTTC. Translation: CASSHRDYYEQYF.

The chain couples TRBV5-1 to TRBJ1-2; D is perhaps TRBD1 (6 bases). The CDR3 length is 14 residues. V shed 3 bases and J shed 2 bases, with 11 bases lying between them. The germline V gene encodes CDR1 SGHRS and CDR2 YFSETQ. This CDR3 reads CASSSQGRNYGYTF. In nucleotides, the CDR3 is TGCGCCAGCAGCTCACAGGGCCGAAACTATGGCTACACCTTC.

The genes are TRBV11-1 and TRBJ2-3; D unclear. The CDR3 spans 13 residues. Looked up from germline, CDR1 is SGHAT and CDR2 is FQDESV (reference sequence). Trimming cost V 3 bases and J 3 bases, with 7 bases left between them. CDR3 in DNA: TGTGCCAGCAGCTTTCCTCGGACAGATACGCAGTATTTT. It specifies CASSFPRTDTQYF.

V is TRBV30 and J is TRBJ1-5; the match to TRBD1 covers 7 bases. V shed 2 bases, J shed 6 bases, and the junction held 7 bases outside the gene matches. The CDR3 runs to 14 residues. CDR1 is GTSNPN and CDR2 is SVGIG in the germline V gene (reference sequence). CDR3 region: CAWSSGQVGQPQHF. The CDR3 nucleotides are TGTGCCTGGAGTAGCGGACAGGTTGGTCAGCCCCAGCATTTT.

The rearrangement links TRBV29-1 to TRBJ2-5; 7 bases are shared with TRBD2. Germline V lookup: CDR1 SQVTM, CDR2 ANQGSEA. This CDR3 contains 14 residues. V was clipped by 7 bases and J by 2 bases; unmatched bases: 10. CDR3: CSADTSDLQETQYF. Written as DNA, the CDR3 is TGCAGCGCCGATACTAGCGACCTACAAGAGACCCAGTACTTC.

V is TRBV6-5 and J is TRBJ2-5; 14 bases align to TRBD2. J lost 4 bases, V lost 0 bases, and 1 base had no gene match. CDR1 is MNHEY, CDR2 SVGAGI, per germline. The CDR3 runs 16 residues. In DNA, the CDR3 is TGTGCCAGCAGTTACTCCGGGACTAGCGGGGGAGAGACCCAGTACTTC. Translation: CASSYSGTSGGETQYF.

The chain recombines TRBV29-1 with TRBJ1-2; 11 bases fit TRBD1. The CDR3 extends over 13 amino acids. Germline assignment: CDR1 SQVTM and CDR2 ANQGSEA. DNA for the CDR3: TGCGCGATAACGTGGGGGACAGGGGGGAGCTACACCTTC. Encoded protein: CAITWGTGGSYTF.

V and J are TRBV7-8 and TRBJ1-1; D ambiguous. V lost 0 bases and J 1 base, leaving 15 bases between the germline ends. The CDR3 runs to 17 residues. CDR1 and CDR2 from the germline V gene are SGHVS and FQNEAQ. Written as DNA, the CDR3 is TGTGCCAGCAGCTTAGCCACTTCCGGCAGGCAGAACACTGAAGCTTTCTTT. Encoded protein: CASSLATSGRQNTEAFF.